Shown below are 17 T cell receptor beta chains from a single sample sequenced in a study of blood T cell repertoires in COVID-19. Libraries were prepared by immunoSEQ multiplex PCR; TCRdb keeps only in-frame clonotypes and omits some of them. The data contain about 150,000 clones, about 80% of them singletons. Sequencing was done on a sample of PBMCs or T cells enriched from blood (not recorded which). Receptors were obtained from a woman aged 45-59 years who had recovered from COVID-19.

The chain recombines TRBV11-2 with TRBJ1-1; a weak D match, TRBD1 (5 bases). V was clipped by 5 bases and J by 2 bases, with 9 bases between them. There are 13 residues in the CDR3. Germline loops: CDR1 SGHAT, CDR2 FQNNGV. Written as DNA, the CDR3 is TGTGCCAGCAGCGGCGACAGTAACACTGAAGCTTTCTTT. It codes for CASSGDSNTEAFF. Full variable domain (outside the CDR3, taken from reference TRBV11-2 and TRBJ1-1): EAGVAQSPRYKIIEKRQSVAFWCNPISGHATLYWYQQILGQGPKLLIQFQNNGVVDDSQLPKDRFSAERLKGVDSTLKIQPAKLEDSAVYLCASSGDSNTEAFFGQGTRLTVV.

The rearrangement uses TRBV12-3 or TRBV12-4 and TRBJ2-7; maybe TRBD1 (5 bases). The CDR3 extends over 12 amino acids. V was pared by 5 bases and J by 6 bases, with 11 bases between. The DNA for the CDR3 is TGTGCCAGCAGTCCAGGGTTTGGCGAGCAGTACGTC. Encoded protein: CASSPGFGEQYV.

The chain couples TRBV5-5 to TRBJ2-5; D is perhaps TRBD2 (6 bases). The V and J ends lost 5 bases and 5 bases respectively, with 19 bases between them. This CDR3 has 15 amino acids. Germline CDR1 SGHKS, CDR2 YYEKEE (reference sequence). CDR3: CASRPEGGAGETQYF. CDR3 bases: TGTGCCAGCAGGCCAGAGGGCGGGGCCGGGGAGACCCAGTACTTC.

V is TRBV10-3 and J is TRBJ2-3, with 7 bases fitting TRBD2. Looked up from germline, CDR1 is ENHRY and CDR2 is SYGVKD. This CDR3 has 16 residues. V was pared by 7 bases and J by 4 bases, with 14 bases of the junction left unmatched. The CDR3 DNA follows: TGTGCCATCATTGGTGCGGGGGTCAATGATGCAGATACGCAGTATTTT. Its protein product is CAIIGAGVNDADTQYF.

The V gene is TRBV2, the J gene TRBJ2-7; 9 bases line up with TRBD1. V was clipped by 4 bases and J by 0 bases; unmatched bases: 4. The CDR3 contains 15 residues. Germline CDR1 SNHLY, CDR2 FYNNEI. Written as DNA, the CDR3 is TGTGCCAGCAGTGCACCGGGACAGGGCTCCTACGAGCAGTACGTC. Amino acids: CASSAPGQGSYEQYV.

The V gene is TRBV30, the J gene TRBJ2-3; D is uncertain. The germline gives CDR1 GTSNPN, CDR2 SVGIG (reference sequence). The CDR3 sequence is 12 residues long. The V end lost 0 bases, the J end lost 4 bases, and 5 bases lay between the germline ends. CDR3 loop: CAWSVLADTQYF. The CDR3 DNA sequence: TGTGCCTGGAGTGTATTAGCAGATACGCAGTATTTT.

The rearrangement joins TRBV6-4 to TRBJ2-2; D call uncertain. Germline loops: CDR1 MRHNA, CDR2 SNTAGT. Trimming removed 0 bases at V and 6 bases at J, with 8 bases between. This CDR3 has 14 residues. The CDR3 DNA is TGTGCCAGCAGTGACTCAGCCCCATCCGGGGAGCTGTTTTTT. Amino acids: CASSDSAPSGELFF.

V is TRBV5-1 and J is TRBJ2-3; D is possibly TRBD1 (6 bases). CDR1 and CDR2 from the germline V gene are SGHRS and YFSETQ. This CDR3 is 17 amino acids long. V lost 3 bases and J lost 2, with 19 bases in between. The chain's CDR3 is CASSSALQGPSTDTQYF. The CDR3 nucleotides are TGCGCCAGCAGCTCGGCACTACAGGGACCGTCCACAGATACGCAGTATTTT.

This chain links TRBV3-1 (or the pseudogene TRBV3-2) with TRBJ1-2; no definite D call. Between the trimmed V and J ends, which lost 3 bases and 0 bases, there was a span of 8 bases. CDR1 is LGHDT and CDR2 is YNNKEL in the germline V gene (reference sequence). The length of the CDR3 is 14 residues. CDR3 loop: CASSHYSSNYGYTF. In DNA, the CDR3 is TGTGCCAGCAGCCACTACAGCTCTAACTATGGCTACACCTTC.

This clone has a handful of counts. Other nucleotide sequences in the sample specify the same CDR3. V gene TRBV18 combines with J gene TRBJ2-5, with TRBD1 matching over 10 bases. CDR3 size: 14 residues. The V segment lost 2 bases and the J segment 5 bases; nucleotides outside the gene matches: 2. Germline V gene lookup returns CDR1 KGHSH and CDR2 LQKENI. CDR3 in amino acids: CASSPGTGDETQYF. DNA for the CDR3: TGTGCCAGCTCACCAGGGACAGGGGATGAGACCCAGTACTTC.

This sequence joins TRBV4-1 and TRBJ1-2, with D uncertain. V shed 1 base and J shed 4 bases, with 13 bases lying between them. This CDR3 has 15 amino acids. From germline, CDR1 is MGHRA and CDR2 YSYEKL. The CDR3 protein is CASSQVGQLLYGYTF. The CDR3 DNA reads as TGCGCCAGCAGCCAAGTTGGGCAGCTTCTCTATGGCTACACCTTC.

The rearrangement joins TRBV7-3 to TRBJ2-2, with 9 bases lining up with TRBD2. Unmatched junction bases numbered 11, after V lost 5 bases and J lost 4 bases. The CDR3 sequence is 17 residues long. The germline CDR1 and CDR2 sequences are SGHTA and FQGTGA. This chain's CDR3 is CASSAKPSGVTTGELFF. CDR3 coding DNA: TGTGCCAGCAGCGCCAAACCTAGCGGGGTAACCACCGGGGAGCTGTTTTTT.

The V call is TRBV3-1 (or the pseudogene TRBV3-2), the J call TRBJ1-2; D ambiguous. The V gene's germline CDR1 is LGHDT and CDR2 YNNKEL (reference sequence). V lost 1 base to trimming and J lost 8 bases, with 11 bases between them. The CDR3 length is 13 residues. The CDR3 nucleotides are TGTGCCAGCAGCCAAGGTCGGGGTAGCGGCTACACCTTC. As protein: CASSQGRGSGYTF.

The chain is built from TRBV5-4 and TRBJ2-1; 10 bases match TRBD2. The trim removed 4 bases at V and 2 bases at J, leaving 3 bases unmatched. Germline V gives CDR1 SGHNT, CDR2 YYREEE (reference sequence). This CDR3 region has 15 residues. The CDR3 reads CASSPSGGPYNEQFF. The CDR3 DNA sequence: TGTGCCAGCAGCCCTAGCGGGGGCCCCTACAATGAGCAGTTCTTC.

The V call is TRBV6-5, the J call TRBJ1-6; TRBD1 aligns across 9 bases. The CDR3 sequence is 15 residues long. Trimming took 6 bases from V and 5 from J; bases not matched to a gene: 5. The germline gives CDR1 MNHEY, CDR2 SVGAGI. In nucleotides, the CDR3 is TGTGCCAGCAGGGACAGGGGTGCCCATAATTCACCCCTCCACTTT. This translates into CASRDRGAHNSPLHF.

The chain carries TRBV19 and TRBJ1-2, with 10 bases identical to TRBD1. The CDR3 spans 14 residues. Germline-derived CDR1 and CDR2 are LNHDA and SQIVND (reference sequence). V shed 5 bases, J shed 4 bases, and the junction held 4 bases outside the gene matches. CDR3 in DNA: TGTGCCAGTAGTTCGACAGGGGGCTCCTATGGCTACACCTTC. Its protein is CASSSTGGSYGYTF.

The chain has TRBV28 and TRBJ1-2; tentative D call: TRBD1 (6 bases). This CDR3 has 14 residues. From germline, CDR1 is MDHEN and CDR2 SYDVKM. V was cut by 10 bases and J by 8 bases, with 23 bases left in between. The CDR3 loop is CATFGASGARGYTF. CDR3 nucleotide sequence: TGTGCCACATTCGGAGCCTCAGGGGCGAGGGGCTACACCTTC.